This entry lists 26 T cell receptor beta chains sequenced from one sample in a study of naive and memory T cell subsets. Both TRBC1 and TRBC2 were covered by a beta constant-region primer of two equimolar oligonucleotides. TCRdb re-analysed the UMI-ligation and nested PCR reads in MiXCR, keeping a single row per CDR3 protein. The sample has 65,000 to 85,000 distinct CDR3 sequences; roughly 13% are singletons. The source material was central memory CD4+ T cells from blood. These receptors originate from a human donor in good health.

This clonotype was recorded at least ten times. V gene TRBV7-2 combines with J gene TRBJ2-5, with TRBD2 as a possible D gene (6 bases). Germline CDR1 reads SGHTA; CDR2 reads FQGNSA. This CDR3 is built from 15 residues. V shed 5 bases and J shed 3 bases, with 16 bases lying between them. CDR3 nucleotides: TGTGCCAGCAGCCCCCGTGGTAGCGGAAAAGAGACCCAGTACTTC. Its protein is CASSPRGSGKETQYF.

Concerning this clonotype: Given a much more abundant clone one base away, this may be a read error. This sequence joins TRBV5-1 and TRBJ2-1, with D maybe TRBD2 (5 bases). Germline CDR1 SGHRS, CDR2 YFSETQ. The CDR3 runs 16 residues. As DNA, the CDR3 is TGCGTCAGCAGCTTGAGCCCCGAGGGTCCCTACAATGAGCAGTTCTTC. Translated: CVSSLSPEGPYNEQFF. Drawing the rest from reference TRBV5-1 and TRBJ2-1, the complete variable domain is KAGVTQTPRYLIKTRGQQVTLSCSPISGHRSVSWYQQTPGQGLQFLFEYFSETQRNKGNFPGRFSGRQFSNSRSEMNVSTLELGDSALYLCVSSLSPEGPYNEQFFGPGTRLTVL.

Ten or more counts support this clonotype. The rearrangement links TRBV11-3 to TRBJ2-1, with TRBD2 matching 12 bases. J gave up 8 bases and V 5 bases, and 7 bases lay outside the gene matches. Per germline, CDR1 SGHNT and CDR2 YENEEA. CDR3 length: 15 residues. Written as DNA, the CDR3 is TGTGCCAGCAGCCGTGGACTAGCGGGACTTGATGAGCAGTTCTTC. It specifies CASSRGLAGLDEQFF.

In its sample, this clonotype was seen many times. The chain couples TRBV15 to TRBJ1-5; 11 positions match TRBD1. J lost 4 bases, V lost 4 bases, and 3 bases had no gene match. Germline V CDR1 and CDR2: LNHNV, YYDKDF (reference sequence). The CDR3 loop spans 15 amino acids. CDR3 loop: CATSTGQGANQPQHF. In DNA form, the CDR3 reads TGTGCCACCAGCACCGGACAGGGGGCGAATCAGCCCCAGCATTTT.

This clonotype was recorded many times. The chain links TRBV2 to TRBJ1-1; D remains unclear. Trimming took 4 bases from V and 1 from J, leaving 10 bases between them. This CDR3 is built from 14 residues. Per germline, CDR1 SNHLY and CDR2 FYNNEI. CDR3 loop: CASSASPPNTEAFF. In DNA, the CDR3 is TGTGCCAGCAGTGCTTCCCCCCCGAACACTGAAGCTTTCTTT.

This clonotype was seen more than once but under ten times. V gene TRBV11-2 combines with J gene TRBJ2-5, with TRBD1 identical over 7 bases. CDR1 and CDR2 (germline): SGHAT, FQNNGV. The J segment lost 1 base and the V segment lost 4 bases, leaving 6 bases of the junction unmatched. The CDR3 sequence is 15 residues long. CDR3 residues: CASSSGGYAQETQYF. The CDR3 DNA is TGTGCCAGCAGCTCAGGGGGTTACGCCCAAGAGACCCAGTACTTC.

This clonotype showed up just a few times. The chain links TRBV29-1 to TRBJ2-1; 13 bases agree with TRBD2. The CDR3 is 14 amino acids. The V gene's germline CDR1 is SQVTM and CDR2 ANQGSEA. With V trimmed by 3 bases and J by 9 bases, 5 bases remained unmatched. The DNA for the CDR3 is TGCAGCGTTGATTTGGGACTAGCGGGACTTGAGCAGTTCTTC. Translating it yields CSVDLGLAGLEQFF.

A few counts support this clonotype. V gene TRBV15 combines with J gene TRBJ2-5; TRBD1 aligns across 7 bases. Germline V lookup: CDR1 LNHNV, CDR2 YYDKDF (reference sequence). The CDR3 consists of 14 residues. The V and J ends lost 0 bases and 5 bases, in that order; junction bases with no gene match: 3. Here the CDR3 DNA reads TGTGCCACCAGCAGAGATTCCAGGGGGGAGACCCAGTACTTC. Translated, it gives CATSRDSRGETQYF.

This clonotype was seen more than once but under ten times. The V call is TRBV5-6, the J call TRBJ2-3; D unclear. V was clipped by 4 bases and J by 0 bases, with 15 bases between them. The CDR3 has 16 amino acids. From germline, CDR1 is SGHDT and CDR2 YYEEEE. In nucleotides, the CDR3 is TGTGCCAGCAGCCCCCGAGTGGGCCGAAGCACAGATACGCAGTATTTT. Residues: CASSPRVGRSTDTQYF.

This clonotype was recorded many times. The chain is built from TRBV28 and TRBJ1-4; 7 nucleotides align to TRBD1. Germline assignment: CDR1 MDHEN and CDR2 SYDVKM. V shed 4 bases and J 3 bases; nucleotides not matched to a gene: 2. CDR3 length equals 14 residues. CDR3 nucleotide sequence: TGTGCCAGCAGTTCGACAGGGTCTAATGAAAAACTGTTTTTT. Its protein product is CASSSTGSNEKLFF.

This clonotype has ten or more counts. The CDR3 is CASSLYSTAFDPYGYTF. CDR3 DNA sequence: TGTGCCAGCAGCTTGTACAGTACAGCCTTCGACCCCTATGGCTACACCTTC. The rearrangement joins TRBV5-5 to TRBJ1-2; no firm D call. The V end lost 1 base, the J end lost 4 bases, and 20 bases lay between the germline ends. The CDR3 contains 17 residues. Per the germline V gene, CDR1 is SGHKS and CDR2 is YYEKEE (reference sequence).

The sample holds a few counts of this clonotype. CDR3 region: CASSQAGTDYEQYF. The CDR3 nucleotides read TGTGCCAGCAGCCAAGCCGGTACAGACTACGAGCAGTACTTC. The chain uses TRBV4-2 and TRBJ2-7; the D is unclear. The V end lost 1 base, the J end lost 3 bases, and 10 bases lay between the germline ends. This CDR3 has 14 residues. Per germline, CDR1 LGHNA and CDR2 YNFKEQ.

J is TRBJ2-1 and V is TRBV20-1; D is ambiguous. The CDR3 runs 15 residues. CDR1 and CDR2 from the germline V gene are DFQATT and SNEGSKA (reference sequence). V lost 0 bases, J lost 1 base, and 10 bases lay in between. CDR3 bases: TGCAGTGCTAGAGATATCATCTCTTCCTACAATGAGCAGTTCTTC. This encodes CSARDIISSYNEQFF.

This clonotype was seen ten or more times. The genes are TRBV2 and TRBJ2-3; no clear D. Per germline, CDR1 SNHLY and CDR2 FYNNEI. The CDR3 has 14 residues. V was pared by 4 bases and J by 0 bases, with 8 bases between. This CDR3 reads CASSGVASTDTQYF. As DNA, the CDR3 is TGTGCCAGCAGTGGTGTAGCTAGCACAGATACGCAGTATTTT.

This clonotype was detected a few times. The J gene is TRBJ2-1, the V gene TRBV20-1; 8 bases are a match to TRBD2. V shed 4 bases and J 2 bases; nucleotides not matched to a gene: 4. This CDR3 contains 14 residues. Germline V gene sequence: CDR1 DFQATT, CDR2 SNEGSKA (reference sequence). CDR3: CSAKPGLAYNEQFF. In DNA, the CDR3 is TGCAGTGCTAAGCCGGGACTAGCCTACAATGAGCAGTTCTTC.

This clonotype was counted many times. This rearrangement joins TRBV29-1 to TRBJ2-6; D not certain. Germline CDR1 reads SQVTM; CDR2 reads ANQGSEA. V lost 5 bases to trimming and J lost 0 bases, with 5 bases between them. The CDR3 consists of 13 residues. The CDR3 region is CSVFHSGANVLTF. The DNA for the CDR3 is TGCAGCGTTTTCCACTCTGGGGCCAACGTCCTGACTTTC.

The chain joins TRBV24-1 to TRBJ2-2; TRBD1 matches 7 bases. After removal of 6 bases from V and 5 bases from J, the junction contained 8 bases not matched to a gene. Germline V CDR1 and CDR2: KGHDR, SFDVKD. The CDR3 spans 15 residues. CDR3 sequence reads: CATSKPTGETGELFF. Written as DNA, the CDR3 is TGTGCCACCAGTAAGCCTACAGGGGAAACCGGGGAGCTGTTTTTT.

This clonotype has only a few counts. The chain has TRBV4-2 and TRBJ1-5; D is uncertain. CDR1 is LGHNA and CDR2 is YNFKEQ in the germline V gene. This CDR3 spans 15 amino acids. V dropped 4 bases and J dropped 2 bases, with 12 bases sitting between them. The CDR3 DNA sequence: TGTGCCAGCAGCCTCGTACGGGAAGGCAATCAGCCCCAGCATTTT. This gives the protein CASSLVREGNQPQHF.

J is TRBJ1-2 and V is TRBV27; maybe TRBD1 (5 bases). Germline V CDR1 and CDR2: MNHEY, SMNVEV (reference sequence). Between the trimmed V and J ends, which lost 2 bases and 5 bases, there was a span of 12 bases. This CDR3 region has 14 residues. CDR3 sequence: CASSLGGYPYGYTF. As DNA, the CDR3 is TGTGCCAGCAGTTTAGGGGGATACCCATATGGCTACACCTTC.

This clonotype was seen at least ten times. The chain has TRBV29-1 and TRBJ2-2, with 10 bases matching TRBD1. With V trimmed by 7 bases and J by 4 bases, 6 bases remained unmatched. Germline loops: CDR1 SQVTM, CDR2 ANQGSEA. The CDR3 sequence is 14 residues long. CDR3 in amino acids: CSATGGAGTGELFF. The CDR3 DNA sequence: TGCAGCGCGACAGGGGGCGCGGGCACCGGGGAGCTGTTTTTT.

A few counts support this clonotype. V is TRBV11-2 and J is TRBJ2-1, with a weak D call TRBD2 (5 bases). The CDR3 is 12 amino acids. Per the germline V gene, CDR1 is SGHAT and CDR2 is FQNNGV. Trimming stripped 5 bases from V and 12 bases from J, with 14 bases between. The CDR3, as DNA: TGTGCCAGCAGCCCCTTCGGCGGGTGGCAGTTCTTC. Its protein is CASSPFGGWQFF.

The chain links TRBV5-1 to TRBJ1-2; the D is unclear. Germline V gene lookup returns CDR1 SGHRS and CDR2 YFSETQ. Trimming removed 2 bases at V and 5 bases at J, with 10 bases between. The CDR3 is 13 amino acids. CDR3 bases: TGCGCCAGCAGCTTTTCTGCCGGTTATGGCTACACCTTC. This encodes CASSFSAGYGYTF.

Regarding this clonotype: This clone may be a read error of a much larger clone one base away. This chain connects TRBV18 to TRBJ2-7; D tentatively fits TRBD1 or TRBD2 (6 bases each). Germline V gene lookup returns CDR1 KGHSH and CDR2 LQKENI. This CDR3 is 15 amino acids long. The CDR3 reads CASSPGGGRIHEQHF. CDR3 coding DNA: TGTGCCAGCTCACCAGGAGGGGGGCGCATCCACGAGCAGCACTTC.

This clonotype was counted between two and nine times. The chain is built from TRBV5-1 and TRBJ2-5; TRBD2 agrees at 7 bases. The CDR3 covers 15 residues. V shed 0 bases, J shed 3 bases, and the junction held 5 bases outside the gene matches. Germline V lookup: CDR1 SGHRS, CDR2 YFSETQ. Here the CDR3 reads CASSLGGLTKETQYF. For the CDR3, the DNA is TGCGCCAGCAGCTTGGGGGGACTAACCAAAGAGACCCAGTACTTC.

CDR3 in amino acids: CAWSVPRGGGTQYF. The DNA for the CDR3 is TGTGCCTGGAGTGTGCCCCGAGGCGGTGGCACGCAGTATTTT. This chain connects TRBV30 to TRBJ2-3; D remains unclear. V lost 0 bases and J 9 bases, leaving 16 bases between the germline ends. The CDR3 extends over 14 amino acids. The germline V gene has CDR1 GTSNPN and CDR2 SVGIG (reference sequence).

Only a few counts were recorded for this clonotype. The rearrangement uses TRBV19 and TRBJ2-1, with TRBD1 identical over 7 bases. The CDR3 runs 15 residues. The germline V gene encodes CDR1 LNHDA and CDR2 SQIVND (reference sequence). The V and J ends lost 6 bases and 5 bases, in that order; junction bases with no gene match: 10. The CDR3 DNA follows: TGTGCCAGTAGCACAATAGGGACAGCAGACAATGAGCAGTTCTTC. It encodes CASSTIGTADNEQFF.